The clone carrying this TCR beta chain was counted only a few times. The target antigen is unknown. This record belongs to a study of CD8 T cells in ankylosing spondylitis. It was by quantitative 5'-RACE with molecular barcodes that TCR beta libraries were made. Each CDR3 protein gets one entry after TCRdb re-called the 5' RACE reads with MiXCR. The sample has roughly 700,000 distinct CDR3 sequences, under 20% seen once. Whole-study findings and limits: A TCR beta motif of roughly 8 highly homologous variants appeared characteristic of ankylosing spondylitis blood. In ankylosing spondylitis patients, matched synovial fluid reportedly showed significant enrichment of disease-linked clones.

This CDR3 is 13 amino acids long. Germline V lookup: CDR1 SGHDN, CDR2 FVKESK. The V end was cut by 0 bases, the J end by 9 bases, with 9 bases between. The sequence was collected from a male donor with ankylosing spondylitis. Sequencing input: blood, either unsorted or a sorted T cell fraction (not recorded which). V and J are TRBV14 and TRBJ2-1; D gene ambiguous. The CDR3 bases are TGTGCCAGCAGCCAAGATTTGGGCGGTGAGCAGTTCTTC. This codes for CASSQDLGGEQFF.